The 5 T cell receptor beta chains reported below all come from one sample, sequenced in a study of tumor-infiltrating lymphocytes in primary liver carcinoma (dated by TCRdb to about 2017). The run used an Illumina HiSeq 2500. TCRbeta-specific cDNA was reverse-transcribed from 500 ng total RNA using a constant-region primer and ProtoScript II reverse transcriptase. TCRbeta libraries were built with three nested multiplex PCR rounds, a slightly modified ARM-PCR procedure. Multiplex TRBV1-TRBV30 forward primers and a Cbeta reverse primer were used in the first two PCR rounds, each of which was run for around 10 cycles. TCRdb took the public reads, trimmed them with fastp at Q25, ran MiXCR for clone calling and kept in-frame beta chains. Identical CDR3 proteins give one entry, which carries the most common genes and DNA. Within this sample are roughly 30,000 distinct CDR3 sequences, with around 78% of them counted one time only. The ten largest account for roughly 34% of the sample.

Total RNA and DNA were co-extracted from around 20-30 mg of bulk tissue with the AllPrep DNA/RNA mini kit, without cell sorting. The specimen was liver tumor tissue from sampling region 5. The cell subset or site label for this specimen denotes: tumor region T5, tumor centre. Receptors were obtained from a man aged 40-49 years with primary liver carcinoma and hepatitis B virus infection.

This clonotype showed up many times. The chain employs TRBV28 and TRBJ2-2; D not resolved. V lost 2 bases and J 1 base, leaving 2 bases between the germline ends. CDR1 MDHEN and CDR2 SYDVKM come from the germline V gene. This CDR3 spans 13 amino acids. The CDR3 region has the DNA TGTGCCAGCAGTTTACAGAACACCGGGGAGCTGTTTTTT. This sequence encodes CASSLQNTGELFF.

The chain employs TRBV6-2 or TRBV6-3 and TRBJ2-1; the match to TRBD2 covers 8 bases. CDR3 length: 14 amino acids. Germline CDR1 MNHEY, CDR2 SVGEGT. The junction had 16 bases not matched to a gene; V was cut back by 9 bases and J by 12 bases. The CDR3 reads CASNYQRERPWQFF. CDR3 DNA sequence: TGTGCCAGTAATTACCAGCGGGAGCGTCCCTGGCAGTTCTTC.

As concerns this clonotype: A junction boundary mismatches the germline segment, possibly from a read error. The chain carries TRBV10-3 and TRBJ1-1; no clear D. The germline CDR1 and CDR2 sequences are ENHRY and SYGVKD. The CDR3 is made up of 12 amino acids. CDR3 nucleotides: TGTGCCATCGGTGAGAGAGGCACTGAAGCTGTCTTT. Translated, it gives CAIGERGTEAVF.

On this clonotype itself: The conserved phenylalanine or tryptophan is not found at the CDR3 terminus, so this likely reflects a read error. The DNA is left out, because the CDR3 cannot be placed on it with certainty; the CDR3 is given as TCRdb lists it. CDR3 sequence reads: CASRYQRERPWHFL. The chain couples TRBV6-2 or TRBV6-3 to TRBJ2-1; the table assigns TRBD2, which was not confirmed against the DNA. Per the germline V gene, CDR1 is MNHEY and CDR2 is SVGEGT. Including both end residues, the CDR3 is 14 amino acids long.

This clonotype is a singleton in its sample. The conserved closing phenylalanine or tryptophan is absent in this CDR3, likely reflecting a read error. The genes are TRBV4-2 and TRBJ1-1; 10 bases are a match to TRBD1. Unmatched junction bases numbered 3, after V lost 5 bases and J lost 3 bases. The CDR3 has 14 amino acids. Germline CDR1 and CDR2: LGHNA and YNFKEQ. Here the CDR3 reads CASSSGQGDTEAFI. The DNA for the CDR3 is TGTGCCAGCAGCTCTGGACAGGGGGACACTGAAGCTTTCATT.